The 15 T cell receptor beta chains below were found in one sample sequenced in a study of cytomegalovirus exposure and HLA in healthy donors. Profiling relied on immunoSEQ multiplex PCR, and the TCRdb table lists in-frame clones only, not all of them. Of 65,000 to 80,000 clones in the sample, 85% to 95% were seen once. The sequencing sample was made of PBMCs. The receptors shown here come from a woman aged 18-35 years in good health and CMV-seronegative.

The rearrangement uses TRBV6-5 and TRBJ2-1; D gene uncertain. Germline-derived CDR1 and CDR2 are MNHEY and SVGAGI. Trimming removed 1 base at V and 9 bases at J, with 13 bases between. The CDR3 is 14 amino acids. Here the CDR3 DNA reads TGTGCCAGCAGTTACTTCGAGAGGTCCGGTGAGCAGTTCTTC. Translating it yields CASSYFERSGEQFF.

V and J are TRBV4-1 and TRBJ2-1; 7 positions match TRBD2. The CDR3 totals 14 residues. Germline CDR1 is MGHRA and CDR2 is YSYEKL. With V trimmed by 0 bases and J by 8 bases, 4 bases remained unmatched. The CDR3 DNA sequence: TGCGCCAGCAGCCAAGAAAGGGCGGGGGATGAGCAGTTCTTC. It encodes CASSQERAGDEQFF.

The rearrangement uses TRBV30 and TRBJ2-7; maybe TRBD2 (6 bases). CDR1 is GTSNPN and CDR2 is SVGIG in the germline V gene (reference sequence). The CDR3 sequence is 15 residues long. V lost 3 bases and J lost 3, with 18 bases in between. The CDR3, as DNA: TGTGCCTGGAGCGGACGGGGGATAAGGGGCTACGAGCAGTACTTC. It is translated as CAWSGRGIRGYEQYF. Together with reference TRBV30 and TRBJ2-7, the CDR3 gives the full variable domain: SQTIHQWPATLVQPVGSPLSLECTVEGTSNPNLYWYRQAAGRGLQLLFYSVGIGQISSEVPQNLSASRPQDRQFILSSKKLLLSDSGFYLCAWSGRGIRGYEQYFGPGTRLTVT.

The chain links TRBV7-2 to TRBJ2-5; D is ambiguous. The CDR3 spans 13 residues. The V end was cut by 2 bases, the J end by 5 bases, with 9 bases between. CDR1 SGHTA and CDR2 FQGNSA come from the germline V gene. The CDR3 DNA is TGTGCCAGCAGCTTACCGGGTTCGGAGACCCAGTACTTC. It yields the protein CASSLPGSETQYF.

J is TRBJ2-5 and V is TRBV6-5; 7 bases fit TRBD1. The V gene's germline CDR1 is MNHEY and CDR2 SVGAGI. The CDR3 extends over 16 amino acids. Trimming removed 0 bases from V and 6 bases from J; junction bases left unmatched: 10. CDR3 sequence: CASSYSIVDRVKTQYF. The CDR3 DNA sequence: TGTGCCAGCAGTTACTCAATTGTAGACAGGGTCAAGACCCAGTACTTC.

This clone appeared a single time. This rearrangement joins TRBV29-1 to TRBJ2-7; the match to TRBD1 covers 8 bases. Per germline, CDR1 SQVTM and CDR2 ANQGSEA. The CDR3 has 13 residues. With 3 bases clipped from V and 2 bases from J, the junction kept 3 bases outside the gene matches. CDR3 sequence (DNA): TGCAGCGTTGACGTACAGGGGGCCTACGAGCAGTACTTC. Its protein is CSVDVQGAYEQYF.

The chain is built from TRBV27 and TRBJ2-7; 9 bases map to TRBD1. J was trimmed by 2 bases and V by 5 bases; bases with no gene match: 7. The CDR3 loop spans 15 amino acids. Germline values: CDR1 MNHEY, CDR2 SMNVEV (reference sequence). DNA of the CDR3: TGTGCCAGCAGTCCCGGGACAGGGACTACCTACGAGCAGTACTTC. It yields the protein CASSPGTGTTYEQYF.

V is TRBV27 and J is TRBJ1-1; perhaps TRBD1 as D (5 bases). Germline V lookup: CDR1 MNHEY, CDR2 SMNVEV (reference sequence). The CDR3 runs 16 residues. V was pared by 6 bases and J by 3 bases, with 20 bases between. CDR3 in DNA: TGTGCCAGCAGGAACGGTAGGACATTAGGGGACACTGAAGCTTTCTTT. Translation gives CASRNGRTLGDTEAFF.

The chain recombines TRBV7-8 with TRBJ1-2; 7 bases line up with TRBD1. Trimming cost V 5 bases and J 4 bases; bases outside gene matches: 13. This CDR3 has 16 residues. Germline lookup yields CDR1 SGHVS and CDR2 FQNEAQ. CDR3 sequence reads: CASSPLLTDRAYGYTF. In DNA form, the CDR3 reads TGTGCCAGCAGCCCCCTACTAACAGACAGGGCCTATGGCTACACCTTC.

Written as DNA, the CDR3 is TGTGCCAGCAGCGAAACCGGGACAGACTACGAGCAGTACTTC. Residues: CASSETGTDYEQYF. This chain links TRBV6-1 with TRBJ2-7; 7 bases map to TRBD1. With V trimmed by 6 bases and J by 3 bases, 8 bases remained unmatched. Germline V gene data show CDR1 as MNHNS and CDR2 as SASEGT. CDR3 size: 14 residues.

This clone was found once. The chain recombines TRBV11-2 with TRBJ2-1, with TRBD1 matching over 9 bases. The CDR3 has 14 residues. Unmatched junction bases numbered 2, after V lost 3 bases and J lost 5 bases. Germline values: CDR1 SGHAT, CDR2 FQNNGV. CDR3 sequence reads: CASSFWTGDNEQFF. CDR3 nucleotides: TGTGCCAGCAGCTTCTGGACAGGGGACAATGAGCAGTTCTTC.

The chain recombines TRBV6-5 with TRBJ1-2, with 8 positions matching TRBD1. The CDR3 spans 15 residues. Germline lookup yields CDR1 MNHEY and CDR2 SVGAGI. The junction had 10 bases not matched to a gene; V was cut back by 5 bases and J by 5 bases. The CDR3 reads CASSRPGQGQYGYTF. The CDR3, as DNA: TGTGCCAGCAGTCGTCCAGGACAGGGTCAATATGGCTACACCTTC.

V and J are TRBV6-5 and TRBJ2-5; D is perhaps TRBD1 (5 bases). The CDR3 contains 14 residues. CDR1 is MNHEY and CDR2 is SVGAGI in the germline V gene. Trimming cost V 1 base and J 2 bases, with 8 bases left between them. This chain's CDR3 is CASSYFKGQETQYF. The CDR3 bases are TGTGCCAGCAGTTACTTCAAGGGGCAAGAGACCCAGTACTTC.

The V and J genes are TRBV30 and TRBJ2-1, with 7 bases identical to TRBD1. The CDR3 sequence is 15 residues long. In germline, CDR1 is GTSNPN, CDR2 SVGIG (reference sequence). Trimming at V came to 5 bases and at J to 6 bases, leaving 13 bases not matched to a gene. The CDR3 sequence: CAWGRVNQGVNEQFF. The CDR3 DNA reads as TGTGCCTGGGGGCGAGTAAATCAGGGGGTCAATGAGCAGTTCTTC.

The chain recombines TRBV7-2 with TRBJ2-1, with D tentatively TRBD2 (5 bases). The V gene lost 5 bases and the J gene lost 0 bases, with 14 bases spanning the gap. The CDR3 is made up of 16 amino acids. Germline lookup yields CDR1 SGHTA and CDR2 FQGNSA. The DNA of the CDR3 is TGTGCCAGCAGCCCGTCACTAGTTTACTCCTACAATGAGCAGTTCTTC. It specifies CASSPSLVYSYNEQFF.